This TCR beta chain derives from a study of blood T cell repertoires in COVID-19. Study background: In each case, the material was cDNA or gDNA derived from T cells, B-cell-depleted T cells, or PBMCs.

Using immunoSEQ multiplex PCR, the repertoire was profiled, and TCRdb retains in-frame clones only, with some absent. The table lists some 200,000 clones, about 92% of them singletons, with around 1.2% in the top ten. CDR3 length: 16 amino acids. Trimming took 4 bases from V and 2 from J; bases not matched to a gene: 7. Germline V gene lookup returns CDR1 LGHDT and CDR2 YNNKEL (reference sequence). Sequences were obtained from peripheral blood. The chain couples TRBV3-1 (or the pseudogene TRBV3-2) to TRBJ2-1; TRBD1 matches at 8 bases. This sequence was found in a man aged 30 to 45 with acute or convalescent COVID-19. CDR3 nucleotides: TGTGCCAGCAGCCTTGGGGCAGGGGGCCCCTACAATGAGCAGTTCTTC. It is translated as CASSLGAGGPYNEQFF.